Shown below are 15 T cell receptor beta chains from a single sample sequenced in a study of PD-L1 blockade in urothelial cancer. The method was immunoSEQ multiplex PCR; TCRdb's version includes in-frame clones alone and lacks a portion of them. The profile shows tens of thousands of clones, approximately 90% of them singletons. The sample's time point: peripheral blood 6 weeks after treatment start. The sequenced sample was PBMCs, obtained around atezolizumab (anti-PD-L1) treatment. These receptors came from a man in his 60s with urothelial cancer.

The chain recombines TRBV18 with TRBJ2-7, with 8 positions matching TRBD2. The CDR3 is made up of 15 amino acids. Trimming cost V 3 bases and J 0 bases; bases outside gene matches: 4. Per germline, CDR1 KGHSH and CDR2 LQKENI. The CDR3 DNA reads TGTGCCAGCTCACCGGGACTAGTTTTCTCCTACGAGCAGTACTTC. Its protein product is CASSPGLVFSYEQYF. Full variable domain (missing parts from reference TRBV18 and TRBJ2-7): NAGVMQNPRHLVRRRGQEARLRCSPMKGHSHVYWYRQLPEEGLKFMVYLQKENIIDESGMPKERFSAEFPKEGPSILRIQQVVRGDSAAYFCASSPGLVFSYEQYFGPGTRLTVT.

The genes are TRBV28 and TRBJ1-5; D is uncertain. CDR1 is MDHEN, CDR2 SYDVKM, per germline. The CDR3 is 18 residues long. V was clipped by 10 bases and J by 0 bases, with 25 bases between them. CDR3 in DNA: TGTGCCACCCGGAGGGTTCGATCGGGTAGAGGTAGCAATCAGCCCCAGCATTTT. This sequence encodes CATRRVRSGRGSNQPQHF.

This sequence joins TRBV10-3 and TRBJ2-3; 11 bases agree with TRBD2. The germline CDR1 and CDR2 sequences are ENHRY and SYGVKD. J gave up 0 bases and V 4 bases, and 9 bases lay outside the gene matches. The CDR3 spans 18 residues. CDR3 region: CAISVRLAGGTSTDTQYF. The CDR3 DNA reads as TGTGCCATCAGTGTTCGGCTAGCGGGGGGCACTAGCACAGATACGCAGTATTTT.

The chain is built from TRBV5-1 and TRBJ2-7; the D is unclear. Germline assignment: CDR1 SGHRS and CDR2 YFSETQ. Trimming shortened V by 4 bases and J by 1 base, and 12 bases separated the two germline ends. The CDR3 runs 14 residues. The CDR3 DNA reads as TGCGCCAGCAGCGCACCCGGGTCTTCCTACGAGCAGTACTTC. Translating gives CASSAPGSSYEQYF. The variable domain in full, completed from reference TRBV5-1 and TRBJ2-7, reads KAGVTQTPRYLIKTRGQQVTLSCSPISGHRSVSWYQQTPGQGLQFLFEYFSETQRNKGNFPGRFSGRQFSNSRSEMNVSTLELGDSALYLCASSAPGSSYEQYFGPGTRLTVT.

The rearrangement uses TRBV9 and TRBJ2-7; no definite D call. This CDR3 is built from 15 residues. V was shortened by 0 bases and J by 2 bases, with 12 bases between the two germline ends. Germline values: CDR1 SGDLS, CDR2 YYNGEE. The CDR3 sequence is CASSVDVGQPYEQYF. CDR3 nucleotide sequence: TGTGCCAGCAGCGTAGACGTTGGGCAGCCCTACGAGCAGTACTTC.

The CDR3 DNA follows: TGCGCCAGCAGTGCAGCGGGAGGGCCAGGGCAGTACTTC. It yields the protein CASSAAGGPGQYF. V is TRBV10-1 and J is TRBJ2-7; the match to TRBD2 covers 10 bases. Germline V gives CDR1 WNHNN, CDR2 SYGVQD (reference sequence). V lost 4 bases to trimming and J lost 9 bases; unmatched junction nucleotides: 6. This CDR3 contains 13 residues.

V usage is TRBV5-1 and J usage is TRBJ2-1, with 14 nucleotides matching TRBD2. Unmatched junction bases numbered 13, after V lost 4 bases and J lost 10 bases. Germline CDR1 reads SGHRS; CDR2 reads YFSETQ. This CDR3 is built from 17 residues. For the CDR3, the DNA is TGCGCCAGCAGCCGACTAGCGGGAGGGCGTGGGGCAGGAGAGCAGTTCTTC. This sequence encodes CASSRLAGGRGAGEQFF.

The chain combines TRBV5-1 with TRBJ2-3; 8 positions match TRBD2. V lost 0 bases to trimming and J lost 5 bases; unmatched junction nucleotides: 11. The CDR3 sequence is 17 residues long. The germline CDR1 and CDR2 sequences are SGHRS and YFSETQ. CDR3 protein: CASSLGQAGENKDTQYF. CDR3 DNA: TGCGCCAGCAGCTTGGGTCAAGCGGGAGAAAATAAAGATACGCAGTATTTT.

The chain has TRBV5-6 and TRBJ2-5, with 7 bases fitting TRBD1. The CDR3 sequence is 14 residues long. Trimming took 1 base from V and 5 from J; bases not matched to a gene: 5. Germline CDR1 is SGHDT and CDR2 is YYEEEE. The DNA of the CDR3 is TGTGCCAGCAGCTTGTCAGTACAGGGGGAGACCCAGTACTTC. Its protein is CASSLSVQGETQYF.

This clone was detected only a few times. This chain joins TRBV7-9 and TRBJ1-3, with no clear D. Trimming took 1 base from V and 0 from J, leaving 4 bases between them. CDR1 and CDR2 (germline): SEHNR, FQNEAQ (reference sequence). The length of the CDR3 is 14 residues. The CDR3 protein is CASSLGGSGNTIYF. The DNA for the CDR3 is TGTGCCAGCAGCTTAGGAGGCTCTGGAAACACCATATATTTT.

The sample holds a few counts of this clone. CDR3 in amino acids: CASSLGRGEAFF. The CDR3 DNA is TGCGCCAGCAGCTTGGGGCGGGGGGAAGCTTTCTTT. V gene TRBV5-1 combines with J gene TRBJ1-1, with D possibly TRBD1 on 5 matching bases. CDR3 size: 12 residues. Between the trimmed V and J ends, which lost 0 bases and 8 bases, there was a span of 8 bases. Germline V gene lookup returns CDR1 SGHRS and CDR2 YFSETQ.

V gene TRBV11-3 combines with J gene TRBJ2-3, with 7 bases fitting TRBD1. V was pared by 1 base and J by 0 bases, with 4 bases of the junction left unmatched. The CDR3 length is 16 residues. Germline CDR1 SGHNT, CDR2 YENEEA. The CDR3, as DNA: TGTGCCAGCAGCTTAGGGGACAGACTTAGCACAGATACGCAGTATTTT. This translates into CASSLGDRLSTDTQYF.

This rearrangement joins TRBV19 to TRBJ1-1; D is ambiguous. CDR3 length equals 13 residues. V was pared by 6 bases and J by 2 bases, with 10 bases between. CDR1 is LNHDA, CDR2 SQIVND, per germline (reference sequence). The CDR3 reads CASRLQKNTEAFF. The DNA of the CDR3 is TGTGCCAGTAGGTTACAGAAAAACACTGAAGCTTTCTTT.

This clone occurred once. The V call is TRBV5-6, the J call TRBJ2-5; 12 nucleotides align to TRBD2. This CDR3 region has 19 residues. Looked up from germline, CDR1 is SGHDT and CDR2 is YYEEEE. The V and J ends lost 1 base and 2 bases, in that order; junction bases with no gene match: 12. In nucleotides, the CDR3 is TGTGCCAGCAGCTTGAGGAAGATTGGGACTAGCGGGTTTCAAGAGACCCAGTACTTC. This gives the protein CASSLRKIGTSGFQETQYF.

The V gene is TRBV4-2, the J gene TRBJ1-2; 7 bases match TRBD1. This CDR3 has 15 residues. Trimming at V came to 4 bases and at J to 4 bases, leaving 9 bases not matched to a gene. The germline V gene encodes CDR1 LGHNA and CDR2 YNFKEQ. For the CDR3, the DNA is TGTGCCAGCAGCCCCGAGGCGGGACAGAGCTATGGCTACACCTTC. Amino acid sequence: CASSPEAGQSYGYTF.